This T cell receptor beta chain was identified during a study of radiotherapy plus CTLA-4 blockade in lung cancer. Study background: In about 20% of patients, objective responses were seen; roughly 30% had disease control.

Concerning this clone: Its target is not known.

Study findings and constraints: Alongside interferon-beta, early blood T cell clone dynamics were reportedly the best predictor of response.

The repertoire was sequenced with immunoSEQ multiplex PCR; TCRdb's copy has only in-frame clones and lacks some. The table records roughly 100,000 clones, roughly 84% of them present only once. Trimming pared 5 bases from V and 1 base from J, leaving 13 bases between. Germline V lookup: CDR1 MNHEY, CDR2 SVGAGI. This CDR3 is built from 15 residues. J is TRBJ2-3 and V is TRBV6-5; possibly TRBD2 for D (6 bases). The source of this sequence is a human donor with non-small cell lung cancer that progressed on radiotherapy plus ipilimumab. Some clones in this sample may be carry-over from other donors' samples. Sequencing was performed on peripheral blood, taken from a patient treated with radiotherapy plus ipilimumab. Written as DNA, the CDR3 is TGTGCCAGCAGTGCCCGCTCGGGGGGCACAGATACGCAGTATTTT. It translates to CASSARSGGTDTQYF.